The 7 T cell receptor beta chains in this list originate from one sample, sequenced in a study of blood T cell repertoires in COVID-19. Measured with immunoSEQ multiplex PCR; TCRdb has only the in-frame clones, and not every one. The sample contains some 150,000 clones, about nine tenths of which appear only once. The sample taken for sequencing was PBMCs or T cells enriched from blood (not recorded which). The receptor set was obtained from a man aged 50-59 years who had recovered from COVID-19.

The chain combines TRBV3-1 (or the pseudogene TRBV3-2) with TRBJ1-2; TRBD1 might be the D (6 bases). The CDR3 spans 13 residues. V was cut by 1 base and J by 8 bases, with 11 bases left in between. Germline CDR1 reads LGHDT; CDR2 reads YNNKEL (reference sequence). Here the CDR3 DNA reads TGTGCCAGCAGCCAAGGGGGGCCCGGGGGCTACACCTTC. Its translation: CASSQGGPGGYTF.

The V call is TRBV7-2, the J call TRBJ2-7, with TRBD2 identical over 7 bases. This CDR3 has 14 amino acids. Trimming took 1 base from V and 4 from J; bases not matched to a gene: 4. Germline CDR1 is SGHTA and CDR2 is FQGNSA. This chain's CDR3 is CASSLGLARYEQYF. In nucleotides, the CDR3 is TGTGCCAGCAGCTTAGGACTAGCTAGGTACGAGCAGTACTTC. The full variable domain, with the rest looked up from reference TRBV7-2 and TRBJ2-7, is GAGVSQSPSNKVTEKGKDVELRCDPISGHTALYWYRQSLGQGLEFLIYFQGNSAPDKSGLPSDRFSAERTGGSVSTLTIQRTQQEDSAVYLCASSLGLARYEQYFGPGTRLTVT.

The chain combines TRBV11-1 with TRBJ2-7, with 8 bases that match TRBD2. Germline CDR1 is SGHAT and CDR2 is FQDESV (reference sequence). The J segment lost 3 bases and the V segment lost 2 bases, leaving 0 bases of the junction unmatched. The CDR3 is 13 amino acids. The CDR3: CASSLLAGYEQYV. CDR3 bases: TGTGCCAGCAGCTTACTAGCGGGCTACGAGCAGTACGTC.

This rearrangement joins TRBV5-1 to TRBJ1-1, with D maybe TRBD1 (5 bases). This CDR3 region has 13 residues. Between the trimmed V and J ends, which lost 4 bases and 1 base, there was a span of 8 bases. Germline V gene lookup returns CDR1 SGHRS and CDR2 YFSETQ. The CDR3 DNA sequence: TGCGCCAGCAGCGCCGGACAGAACACTGAAGCTTTCTTT. This gives the protein CASSAGQNTEAFF. Drawing the rest from reference TRBV5-1 and TRBJ1-1, the complete variable domain is KAGVTQTPRYLIKTRGQQVTLSCSPISGHRSVSWYQQTPGQGLQFLFEYFSETQRNKGNFPGRFSGRQFSNSRSEMNVSTLELGDSALYLCASSAGQNTEAFFGQGTRLTVV.

The chain joins TRBV15 to TRBJ2-1; 7 bases agree with TRBD1. The CDR3 has 16 residues. J lost 4 bases, V lost 0 bases, and 6 bases had no gene match. CDR1 and CDR2 from the germline V gene are LNHNV and YYDKDF (reference sequence). DNA for the CDR3: TGTGCCACCAGCAGAGATCCGACAGGGTCTTACAATGAGCAGTTCTTC. It encodes CATSRDPTGSYNEQFF.

V gene TRBV4-3 combines with J gene TRBJ2-1; TRBD2 matches 9 bases. Per the germline V gene, CDR1 is LGHNA and CDR2 is YSLEER. The junction had 3 bases not matched to a gene; V was cut back by 1 base and J by 5 bases. The CDR3 consists of 15 residues. The CDR3 nucleotides read TGCGCCAGCAGCCAAGTTGCGGGGGGGGACAATGAGCAGTTCTTC. It translates to CASSQVAGGDNEQFF.

This chain uses TRBV7-6 with TRBJ2-1, with 8 bases fitting TRBD1. The ends lost 1 base at V and 6 bases at J; junction bases unmatched: 2. This CDR3 is built from 14 residues. Germline CDR1 is SGHVS and CDR2 is FNYEAQ. The DNA for the CDR3 is TGTGCCAGCAGCTTAGGGGACAGGACCAATGAGCAGTTCTTC. The encoded protein is CASSLGDRTNEQFF.